Listed below are T cell receptor beta chains from one sample, sequenced in a study of blood T cell repertoires in COVID-19. The data were produced by immunoSEQ multiplex PCR, yet TCRdb's version contains in-frame clones alone and is incomplete. Of about 160,000 clones detected, roughly 93% appear once; the ten largest clones hold under 5%. The sequenced material came from peripheral blood. The source is a woman between 45 and 60 years old with acute or convalescent COVID-19. Each CDR3 is given with its conserved first and last residue. A D gene is named only where the DNA matches it firmly. Rows may omit the clone size; those that give it use once, few, many or a size class.

>TRBD1|-|TRBJ2-1|TRBV2
CASSSLGQGRNPSSYNEQFF
TGTGCCAGCAGTTCCCTTGGACAGGGGAGAAACCCTAGCTCCTACAATGAGCAGTTCTTC
>-|-|TRBJ2-1|TRBV11-2
CASSLAPESSYNEQFF
TGTGCCAGCAGCTTAGCCCCTGAGAGCTCCTACAATGAGCAGTTCTTC
>TRBD1|-|TRBJ1-4|TRBV3-1/TRBV3-2
CASSQVGRAGQVHEKLFF
TGTGCCAGCAGCCAAGTCGGAAGAGCGGGACAGGTTCATGAAAAACTGTTTTTT
>-|-|TRBJ1-1|TRBV11-2
CASSSRRLNTEAFF
TGTGCCAGCAGCTCGAGGAGGCTGAACACTGAAGCTTTCTTT
>-|-|TRBJ1-3|TRBV27
CASSLYGLGNTIYF
TGTGCCAGCAGCCTCTACGGACTGGGAAACACCATATATTTT
>TRBD1|-|TRBJ1-2|TRBV12-3/TRBV12-4
CASSRTGDYGYTF
TGTGCCAGCAGTCGTACAGGGGACTATGGCTACACCTTC
>-|-|TRBJ1-2|TRBV27
CASSLSGRVNSYGYTF
TGTGCCAGCAGTTTATCAGGCAGGGTCAATTCCTATGGCTACACCTTC
>TRBD1|-|TRBJ1-6|TRBV28
CASSSGQPLSPLHF
TGTGCCAGCAGTTCGGGACAGCCTCTTTCACCCCTCCACTTT
>-|-|TRBJ2-2|TRBV6-5
CASSPHRDLAGELFF
TGTGCCAGCAGTCCACACCGGGACTTAGCCGGGGAGCTGTTTTTT
>-|-|TRBJ1-5|TRBV10-3
CAISANRADQPQHF
TGTGCCATCAGTGCAAACAGGGCCGATCAGCCCCAGCATTTT
>-|once|TRBJ2-1|TRBV12-3/TRBV12-4
CASSFRANNEQFF
TGTGCCAGCAGTTTCAGGGCTAACAATGAGCAGTTCTTC
>TRBD2|-|TRBJ2-3|TRBV6-4
CASSLGLPTDTQYF
TGTGCCAGCAGCTTGGGACTACCCACAGATACGCAGTATTTT
>-|-|TRBJ1-5|TRBV28
CASSLSFRQPQHF
TGTGCCAGCAGTTTATCCTTTCGGCAGCCCCAGCATTTT
>TRBD1|-|TRBJ2-7|TRBV5-1
CASSLAGTGNEQYF
TGCGCCAGCAGCTTGGCAGGGACAGGGAACGAGCAGTACTTC
>TRBD1|once|TRBJ2-5|TRBV25-1
CASSAIYGTEETQYF
TGTGCCAGCAGTGCGATCTACGGGACAGAAGAGACCCAGTACTTC
>-|-|TRBJ1-3|TRBV24-1
CATSDPKGAGNTIYF
TGTGCCACCAGTGATCCCAAGGGGGCTGGAAACACCATATATTTT
>-|-|TRBJ1-6|TRBV4-3
CASSQDRGGRTLHF
TGCGCCAGCAGCCAAGATAGGGGGGGAAGGACCCTCCACTTT
>TRBD1|-|TRBJ1-5|TRBV30
CAWTKPPGQGARNGNQPQHF
TGTGCCTGGACAAAACCCCCCGGACAGGGGGCGCGGAACGGCAATCAGCCCCAGCATTTT
>-|-|TRBJ1-1|TRBV27
CASSLTGGTEAFF
TGTGCCAGCAGCCTGACGGGGGGCACTGAAGCTTTCTTT
>-|-|TRBJ2-3|TRBV6-2/TRBV6-3
CASSQLRVTDTQYF
TGTGCCAGCAGCCAACTTCGGGTGACAGATACGCAGTATTTT
>-|-|TRBJ1-2|TRBV9
CASSTAAGYGYTF
TGTGCCAGCAGTACTGCAGCAGGCTATGGCTACACCTTC